These 22 T cell receptor beta chains were sequenced from one sample in a study of blood T cell repertoires in COVID-19. Profiled with immunoSEQ multiplex PCR; TCRdb holds only in-frame clones, not every one. The sample lists around 61,000 clones; 89% were seen once. The source material was peripheral blood. The receptor set was obtained from a woman aged 55-69 years with COVID-19, enrolled during active disease.

The chain is built from TRBV9 and TRBJ2-3, with 10 bases identical to TRBD2. The J segment lost 5 bases and the V segment lost 4 bases, leaving 7 bases of the junction unmatched. Germline V CDR1 and CDR2: SGDLS, YYNGEE. The length of the CDR3 is 15 residues. As DNA, the CDR3 is TGTGCCAGCAGCAATAGCGGGAGGAGGATAGATACGCAGTATTTT. Protein product: CASSNSGRRIDTQYF.

The rearrangement links TRBV6-5 to TRBJ1-2; 8 bases are shared with TRBD1. With 2 bases clipped from V and 8 bases from J, the junction kept 4 bases outside the gene matches. Germline V gene data show CDR1 as MNHEY and CDR2 as SVGAGI. This CDR3 contains 13 residues. The CDR3 spells CASSYKQGGGYTF. Written as DNA, the CDR3 is TGTGCCAGCAGTTACAAACAGGGGGGCGGCTACACCTTC.

The chain links TRBV4-3 to TRBJ2-7, with D tentatively TRBD2 (6 bases). CDR1 LGHNA and CDR2 YSLEER come from the germline V gene. V gave up 0 bases and J gave up 3 bases, with 15 bases separating them. The CDR3 loop spans 16 amino acids. CDR3 DNA sequence: TGCGCCAGCAGCCAAGATCGCGGCGGGACCCTCTACGAGCAGTACTTC. Its translation is CASSQDRGGTLYEQYF.

This clone has only one observation. The chain combines TRBV4-1 with TRBJ2-7; the D gene is possibly TRBD2 (5 bases). The germline gives CDR1 MGHRA, CDR2 YSYEKL. This CDR3 contains 15 residues. With 6 bases removed from V and 0 bases from J, the gap between germline ends came to 15 bases. This CDR3 is CASSQSGGSSYEQYF. The CDR3 DNA sequence: TGCGCCAGCAGTCAGAGCGGCGGAAGCTCCTACGAGCAGTACTTC.

The V gene is TRBV5-1, the J gene TRBJ2-3; 7 bases are shared with TRBD1. The CDR3 length is 14 residues. Germline V gene data show CDR1 as SGHRS and CDR2 as YFSETQ. V lost 8 bases and J lost 2; bases outside the gene matches: 8. CDR3: CASRGGRYTDTQYF. The CDR3 DNA is TGCGCCAGTCGAGGGGGCAGATACACAGATACGCAGTATTTT.

This clone was found once. The chain couples TRBV29-1 to TRBJ2-7; D is possibly TRBD1 (6 bases). CDR1 SQVTM and CDR2 ANQGSEA come from the germline V gene. Between the trimmed V and J ends, which lost 4 bases and 0 bases, there was a span of 10 bases. The CDR3 has 13 amino acids. The CDR3 nucleotides read TGCAGCGTTGTGACAGGACACTCCTACGAGCAGTACTTC. This sequence encodes CSVVTGHSYEQYF.

J is TRBJ1-2 and V is TRBV11-2, with 7 bases identical to TRBD1. Per germline, CDR1 SGHAT and CDR2 FQNNGV. Trimming at V came to 5 bases and at J to 7 bases, leaving 13 bases not matched to a gene. The CDR3 is 15 amino acids. The CDR3 DNA is TGTGCCAGCAGCCAGGGGGTGAGACAGGGTTTTGGCTACACCTTC. The encoded protein is CASSQGVRQGFGYTF.

This clone was observed a single time. This rearrangement joins TRBV29-1 to TRBJ2-7; TRBD1 matches at 7 bases. V lost 6 bases and J lost 3; bases outside the gene matches: 2. The CDR3 runs to 11 residues. Germline CDR1 reads SQVTM; CDR2 reads ANQGSEA. Written as DNA, the CDR3 is TGCAGCGTCGGGGACAGCTACGAGCAGTACTTC. It translates to CSVGDSYEQYF.

V is TRBV25-1 and J is TRBJ1-1; 7 bases fit TRBD1. Losses at the gene ends were 5 bases for V and 1 base for J; bases not matched to a gene: 7. Germline values: CDR1 MGHDK, CDR2 SYGVNS. The length of the CDR3 is 15 residues. CDR3 residues: CASSPSTGQNTEAFF. CDR3 nucleotide sequence: TGTGCCAGCAGTCCCTCGACAGGGCAGAACACTGAAGCTTTCTTT.

V gene TRBV6-6 combines with J gene TRBJ2-1, with 9 nucleotides matching TRBD1. The length of the CDR3 is 14 residues. The ends lost 6 bases at V and 12 bases at J; junction bases unmatched: 12. Germline CDR1 is MNHNY and CDR2 is SVGAGI (reference sequence). In DNA form, the CDR3 reads TGTGCCAGCAGCCCTGGGACAGGGACCTACAGGCAGTTCTTC. This encodes CASSPGTGTYRQFF.

The rearrangement uses TRBV5-4 and TRBJ1-1, with D possibly TRBD1 on 6 matching bases. The germline V and J ends were trimmed by 2 bases and 0 bases, with 14 bases remaining between them. CDR1 SGHNT and CDR2 YYREEE come from the germline V gene (reference sequence). The CDR3 is made up of 16 amino acids. The CDR3 protein is CASSFGGGPMNTEAFF. In nucleotides, the CDR3 is TGTGCCAGCAGCTTTGGGGGCGGACCTATGAACACTGAAGCTTTCTTT.

The V call is TRBV19, the J call TRBJ1-5; 7 bases fit TRBD1. Germline V CDR1 and CDR2: LNHDA, SQIVND (reference sequence). Losses at the gene ends were 8 bases for V and 4 bases for J; bases not matched to a gene: 8. CDR3 length equals 14 residues. The CDR3 region is CASHRDSLNQPQHF. The CDR3, as DNA: TGTGCCAGTCACCGGGACAGCCTTAATCAGCCCCAGCATTTT.

The chain is built from TRBV6-6 and TRBJ1-5, with D uncertain. Germline V gene lookup returns CDR1 MNHNY and CDR2 SVGAGI (reference sequence). The CDR3 is 15 residues long. Trimming cost V 6 bases and J 5 bases, with 17 bases left between them. The CDR3, as DNA: TGTGCCAGCAGAGATCCGAGGCGGACTTATCAGCCCCAGCATTTT. This encodes CASRDPRRTYQPQHF.

The V gene is TRBV6-5, the J gene TRBJ2-7; TRBD2 matches at 8 bases. Per the germline V gene, CDR1 is MNHEY and CDR2 is SVGAGI. The CDR3 runs 16 residues. J lost 2 bases, V lost 0 bases, and 6 bases had no gene match. The CDR3 loop is CASSYSGSGRAYEQYF. CDR3 sequence (DNA): TGTGCCAGCAGTTACTCAGGGTCCGGGAGGGCCTACGAGCAGTACTTC.

This sequence joins TRBV5-4 and TRBJ2-7; no clear D gene. The germline CDR1 and CDR2 sequences are SGHNT and YYREEE (reference sequence). V lost 3 bases to trimming and J lost 3 bases, with 7 bases between them. This CDR3 spans 12 amino acids. DNA of the CDR3: TGTGCCAGCAGCTCGACTGGCTACGAGCAGTACTTC. As protein: CASSSTGYEQYF.

CDR3 amino acids: CASSLEQGGQPQHF. The CDR3 nucleotides are TGTGCCAGCAGCTTGGAACAGGGGGGTCAGCCCCAGCATTTT. J is TRBJ1-5 and V is TRBV5-5; the match to TRBD1 covers 8 bases. Looked up from germline, CDR1 is SGHKS and CDR2 is YYEKEE (reference sequence). J lost 6 bases, V lost 0 bases, and 2 bases had no gene match. The CDR3 runs to 14 residues.

V usage is TRBV6-5 and J usage is TRBJ1-1; D is possibly TRBD1 (6 bases). Germline V gene sequence: CDR1 MNHEY, CDR2 SVGAGI. V was shortened by 7 bases and J by 10 bases, with 16 bases between the two germline ends. The CDR3 loop spans 12 amino acids. The CDR3 region has the DNA TGTGCCAGCACCCTCCGCGGGGGGCGAGCTTTCTTT. It specifies CASTLRGGRAFF.

The rearrangement links TRBV29-1 to TRBJ1-1, with D uncertain. Germline CDR1 is SQVTM and CDR2 is ANQGSEA. The CDR3 contains 11 residues. Trimming shortened V by 5 bases and J by 1 base, and 5 bases separated the two germline ends. The CDR3 spells CSVRQNTEAFF. As DNA, the CDR3 is TGCAGCGTTAGACAGAACACTGAAGCTTTCTTT.

The chain has TRBV19 and TRBJ2-1; 11 bases fit TRBD2. V lost 5 bases and J lost 7; bases outside the gene matches: 13. CDR1 and CDR2 (germline): LNHDA, SQIVND (reference sequence). The CDR3 contains 17 residues. In DNA, the CDR3 is TGTGCCAGTAGTCCTTTACTACTAGCGGGAGTTGAGAATGAGCAGTTCTTC. Translating it yields CASSPLLLAGVENEQFF. The whole variable domain, remainder taken from reference TRBV19 and TRBJ2-1, is DGGITQSPKYLFRKEGQNVTLSCEQNLNHDAMYWYRQDPGQGLRLIYYSQIVNDFQKGDIAEGYSVSREKKESFPLTVTSAQKNPTAFYLCASSPLLLAGVENEQFFGPGTRLTVL.

The chain is built from TRBV2 and TRBJ2-1; D might be TRBD2 (5 bases). Germline V gene data show CDR1 as SNHLY and CDR2 as FYNNEI. V was shortened by 4 bases and J by 0 bases, with 13 bases between the two germline ends. This CDR3 contains 16 residues. CDR3 amino acids: CASSGAGKSSYNEQFF. The CDR3 DNA follows: TGTGCCAGCAGTGGGGCGGGCAAGAGCTCCTACAATGAGCAGTTCTTC.

In its sample, this clone was seen once. The chain joins TRBV12-3 or TRBV12-4 to TRBJ1-1; perhaps TRBD1 as D (6 bases). V lost 6 bases to trimming and J lost 4 bases, with 9 bases between them. This CDR3 region has 12 residues. The CDR3 coding sequence is TGTGCCAGCAGCCCACAGGGCACTGAAGCTTTCTTT. Its translation: CASSPQGTEAFF.

V and J are TRBV5-4 and TRBJ1-2; 7 bases align to TRBD1. The CDR3 is 14 residues long. Trimming took 2 bases from V and 2 from J; bases not matched to a gene: 3. The V gene's germline CDR1 is SGHNT and CDR2 YYREEE (reference sequence). The CDR3 DNA sequence: TGTGCCAGCAGCTTAGTGGGACAGAACTATGGCTACACCTTC. Translating it yields CASSLVGQNYGYTF.